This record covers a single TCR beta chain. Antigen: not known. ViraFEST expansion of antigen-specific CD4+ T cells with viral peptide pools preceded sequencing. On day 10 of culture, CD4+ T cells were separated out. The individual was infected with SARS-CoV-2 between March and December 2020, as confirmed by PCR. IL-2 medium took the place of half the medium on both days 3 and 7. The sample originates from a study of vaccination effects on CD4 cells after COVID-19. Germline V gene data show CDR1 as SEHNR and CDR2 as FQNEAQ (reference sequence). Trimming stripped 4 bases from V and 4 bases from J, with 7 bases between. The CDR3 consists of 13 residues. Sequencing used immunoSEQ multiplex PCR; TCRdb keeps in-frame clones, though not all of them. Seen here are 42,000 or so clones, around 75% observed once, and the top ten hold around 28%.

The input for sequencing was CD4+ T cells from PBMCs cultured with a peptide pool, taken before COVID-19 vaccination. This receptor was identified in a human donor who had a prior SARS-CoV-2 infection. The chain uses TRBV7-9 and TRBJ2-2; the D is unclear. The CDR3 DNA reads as TGTGCCAGCAGCTCCAGCCCCACCGGGGAGCTGTTTTTT. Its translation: CASSSSPTGELFF.